This TCR beta chain was identified during a study of T cell responses to AZD1222 COVID-19 vaccine. Across the study: Analyses pooled second doses at about 4 or about 12 weeks. Study outcomes and limitations: Females made up more of the donors, who were largely white British, and clonal diversity may have come out too low. Spike as a whole was targeted by vaccine-associated CD4 TCRs, dominant at 160-218 and 743-854. Seropositive AZD1222 recipients at baseline numbered only five or six.

Germline V gene lookup returns CDR1 LGHDT and CDR2 YNNKEL (reference sequence). Trimming stripped 5 bases from V and 2 bases from J, with 13 bases between. This CDR3 comprises 14 residues. Turning to this clone: Antigen: not known.

Sequencing used immunoSEQ multiplex PCR; TCRdb keeps in-frame clones, though not all of them. The sample comprises around 130,000 clones, 89% of which are singletons, and approximately 4.8% rests with the top ten. The specimen was peripheral blood, collected on day 0 of AZD1222 vaccination. This chain connects TRBV3-1 (or the pseudogene TRBV3-2) to TRBJ2-7, with D possibly TRBD2 on 6 matching bases. This clonotype was obtained from an adult in good health. CDR3 sequence (DNA): TGTGCCAGCAGCGGGGGACTTCAGACCTACGAGCAGTACTTC. Translated, it gives CASSGGLQTYEQYF.